The next 20 T cell receptor beta chains were all read from a single sample in a study of CD8+ T cells in alopecia areata. Documented treatment: oral pan-JAK inhibitor, 5-10 mg twice daily. Extracted RNA was reverse transcribed, and the resulting cDNA served as sequencing template. Some clones are missing from TCRdb's copy, which holds only in-frame ones; the method was immunoSEQ multiplex PCR. The data show 100,000 or so clones, just under 60% seen once. Sequencing used CD8+ T cells sorted from blood, obtained around week 55, from a patient treated with tofacitinib. The source is a human donor with alopecia areata.

The table lists this clone with a count of one. V gene TRBV6-5 combines with J gene TRBJ1-5; D is unclear. The CDR3 has 14 residues. Trimming removed 3 bases from V and 7 bases from J, with 13 bases in between. Germline CDR1 reads MNHEY; CDR2 reads SVGAGI. CDR3 in amino acids: CASSYSRASQPQHF. The CDR3 bases are TGTGCCAGCAGTTATTCAAGGGCGTCGCAGCCCCAGCATTTT.

The chain uses TRBV29-1 and TRBJ2-7; D possibly uses TRBD1 or TRBD2 (5 bases each). The CDR3 length is 13 residues. Germline V CDR1 and CDR2: SQVTM, ANQGSEA. The V end was cut by 0 bases, the J end by 6 bases, with 12 bases between. DNA of the CDR3: TGCAGCGTTGAAGAGGGGACGGCGTCCGAGCAGTACTTC. It encodes CSVEEGTASEQYF.

This clone was observed a few times. The chain carries TRBV19 and TRBJ1-1; D uncertain. V was shortened by 5 bases and J by 6 bases, with 10 bases between the two germline ends. Germline V gene lookup returns CDR1 LNHDA and CDR2 SQIVND (reference sequence). The CDR3 contains 12 residues. Here the CDR3 DNA reads TGTGCCAGTAGTCCCCCGAGCGCTGAAGCTTTCTTT. Amino acids: CASSPPSAEAFF.

The rearrangement links TRBV29-1 to TRBJ2-1; D may match TRBD1 or TRBD2 (7 bases each). V shed 3 bases and J shed 15 bases, with 21 bases lying between them. The CDR3 contains 13 residues. Germline CDR1 reads SQVTM; CDR2 reads ANQGSEA. CDR3 DNA sequence: TGCAGCGTTGACCGGGACAGCCGAGGGGAGGGGTTCTTC. Translated, it gives CSVDRDSRGEGFF.

The chain couples TRBV11-2 to TRBJ2-3; D remains unclear. CDR3 length: 11 residues. Trimming shortened V by 4 bases and J by 2 bases, and 1 base separated the two germline ends. The germline V gene has CDR1 SGHAT and CDR2 FQNNGV. The CDR3 DNA reads as TGTGCCAGCAGCTCCACAGATACGCAGTATTTT. Protein product: CASSSTDTQYF. Full variable domain (remainder filled in from reference TRBV11-2 and TRBJ2-3): EAGVAQSPRYKIIEKRQSVAFWCNPISGHATLYWYQQILGQGPKLLIQFQNNGVVDDSQLPKDRFSAERLKGVDSTLKIQPAKLEDSAVYLCASSSTDTQYFGPGTRLTVL.

The gene calls are TRBV10-3 and TRBJ2-3; 8 bases fit TRBD2. CDR3 size: 15 residues. V lost 5 bases to trimming and J lost 1 base; unmatched junction nucleotides: 5. CDR1 ENHRY and CDR2 SYGVKD come from the germline V gene. DNA of the CDR3: TGTGCCATCAGTATACTAGCGGAAGGCACAGATACGCAGTATTTT. It codes for CAISILAEGTDTQYF.

The V and J genes are TRBV5-4 and TRBJ2-2; TRBD2 aligns across 10 bases. Germline V gives CDR1 SGHNT, CDR2 YYREEE (reference sequence). CDR3 length: 15 residues. Trimming at V came to 4 bases and at J to 6 bases, leaving 6 bases not matched to a gene. The chain's CDR3 is CASSISGGLAGELFF. The CDR3 DNA reads as TGTGCCAGCAGCATTAGCGGGGGGTTGGCCGGGGAGCTGTTTTTT.

The DNA for the CDR3 is TGTGCCACCAGCAGAGACAGGGCGAGCTCCTACAATGAGCAGTTCTTC. It codes for CATSRDRASSYNEQFF. The chain is built from TRBV15 and TRBJ2-1; tentatively, D is TRBD1 (5 bases). The CDR3 extends over 16 amino acids. The V gene's germline CDR1 is LNHNV and CDR2 YYDKDF (reference sequence). Trimming took 0 bases from V and 0 from J, leaving 9 bases between them.

There are a few counts of this clone. CDR3: CATSRGGGTLHF. CDR3 DNA: TGTGCCACCAGCAGAGGGGGGGGCACCCTCCACTTT. V usage is TRBV15 and J usage is TRBJ1-6; tentatively, D is TRBD1 (6 bases). Germline loops: CDR1 LNHNV, CDR2 YYDKDF (reference sequence). The length of the CDR3 is 12 residues. Between the trimmed V and J ends, which lost 1 base and 14 bases, there was a span of 9 bases.

This clone has more than one count but fewer than ten. The V and J genes are TRBV5-1 and TRBJ2-6; TRBD1 agrees at 10 bases. V lost 4 bases, J lost 0 bases, and 4 bases stayed unmatched. The CDR3 sequence is 17 residues long. The germline CDR1 and CDR2 sequences are SGHRS and YFSETQ. The chain's CDR3 is CASSLRQGASGANVLTF. In nucleotides, the CDR3 is TGCGCCAGCAGCCTAAGACAGGGGGCCTCTGGGGCCAACGTCCTGACTTTC. The variable domain in full, with the rest retrieved from reference TRBV5-1 and TRBJ2-6, is KAGVTQTPRYLIKTRGQQVTLSCSPISGHRSVSWYQQTPGQGLQFLFEYFSETQRNKGNFPGRFSGRQFSNSRSEMNVSTLELGDSALYLCASSLRQGASGANVLTFGAGSRLTVL.

V gene TRBV19 combines with J gene TRBJ2-1; 10 bases fit TRBD2. With 5 bases clipped from V and 4 bases from J, the junction kept 5 bases outside the gene matches. The CDR3 runs to 15 residues. The germline V gene has CDR1 LNHDA and CDR2 SQIVND (reference sequence). Here the CDR3 reads CASSPGLADYNEQFF. CDR3 sequence (DNA): TGTGCCAGTAGTCCCGGACTAGCGGATTACAATGAGCAGTTCTTC.

This chain joins TRBV29-1 and TRBJ2-7; 7 nucleotides agree with TRBD1. The CDR3 totals 13 residues. Germline V gives CDR1 SQVTM, CDR2 ANQGSEA. J was trimmed by 0 bases and V by 7 bases; bases with no gene match: 6. The CDR3 sequence: CSGWGTDSYEQYF. CDR3 nucleotide sequence: TGCAGCGGGTGGGGGACAGACTCCTACGAGCAGTACTTC.

CDR3 in amino acids: CASSELGSKTQYF. CDR3 DNA sequence: TGTGCCAGCAGTGAATTGGGTTCCAAGACCCAGTACTTC. The chain employs TRBV2 and TRBJ2-5, with D unresolved. V lost 2 bases, J lost 6 bases, and 10 bases lay in between. The germline CDR1 and CDR2 sequences are SNHLY and FYNNEI. The CDR3 has 13 residues.

This clone showed up just a few times. This chain links TRBV29-1 with TRBJ1-2; 7 nucleotides agree with TRBD1. The CDR3 is 12 amino acids. The germline CDR1 and CDR2 sequences are SQVTM and ANQGSEA. Trimming removed 5 bases from V and 5 bases from J; junction bases left unmatched: 5. DNA of the CDR3: TGCAGCGTTACGGACAGGCGGTATGGCTACACCTTC. As protein: CSVTDRRYGYTF.

The rearrangement joins TRBV2 to TRBJ2-5, with 7 bases aligning to TRBD2. V shed 10 bases, J shed 1 base, and the junction held 3 bases outside the gene matches. There are 12 residues in the CDR3. Germline CDR1 reads SNHLY; CDR2 reads FYNNEI. DNA of the CDR3: TGTGCCAACCGGGGGGTCCAAGAGACCCAGTACTTC. This encodes CANRGVQETQYF. The entire variable domain, with the rest obtained from reference TRBV2 and TRBJ2-5, is as follows: EPEVTQTPSHQVTQMGQEVILRCVPISNHLYFYWYRQILGQKVEFLVSFYNNEISEKSEIFDDQFSVERPDGSNFTLKIRSTKLEDSAMYFCANRGVQETQYFGPGTRLLVL.

This clone came up a few times. The chain employs TRBV29-1 and TRBJ2-7, with D possibly being TRBD1 (6 bases). With 6 bases removed from V and 7 bases from J, the gap between germline ends came to 13 bases. The CDR3 loop spans 11 amino acids. Per germline, CDR1 SQVTM and CDR2 ANQGSEA. The CDR3 here is CSVKQGREQYF. CDR3 nucleotide sequence: TGCAGCGTGAAACAGGGAAGGGAGCAGTACTTC.

This chain connects TRBV30 to TRBJ1-2, with D perhaps matching TRBD1 (6 bases). Looked up from germline, CDR1 is GTSNPN and CDR2 is SVGIG (reference sequence). The CDR3 is 14 amino acids. Trimming took off 3 bases at V and 8 bases at J, with 19 bases between the two ends. The CDR3, as DNA: TGTGCCTGGAGAGGGGACACCGCGCCTTGGGGCTACACCTTC. Residues: CAWRGDTAPWGYTF.

The chain has TRBV13 and TRBJ2-7; D may match TRBD1 or TRBD2 (5 bases each). The V gene lost 0 bases and the J gene lost 0 bases, with 6 bases spanning the gap. The V gene's germline CDR1 is PRHDT and CDR2 FYEKMQ (reference sequence). The length of the CDR3 is 14 residues. The CDR3 bases are TGTGCCAGCAGCTTAGGTGGGACCTCCTACGAGCAGTACTTC. This sequence encodes CASSLGGTSYEQYF.

The chain has TRBV9 and TRBJ1-1; maybe TRBD1 (5 bases). From germline, CDR1 is SGDLS and CDR2 YYNGEE. The CDR3 is 13 residues long. Trimming cost V 4 bases and J 4 bases, with 11 bases left between them. CDR3 loop: CASSLPGSTEAFF. CDR3 DNA sequence: TGTGCCAGCAGCTTACCAGGGAGCACTGAAGCTTTCTTT.

V gene TRBV30 combines with J gene TRBJ2-2; the D is unclear. V was trimmed by 5 bases and J by 1 base, leaving 8 bases between them. The CDR3 is 13 residues long. Germline values: CDR1 GTSNPN, CDR2 SVGIG (reference sequence). The CDR3 coding sequence is TGTGCCTGGCTAAACAGGAACACCGGGGAGCTGTTTTTT. Its translation is CAWLNRNTGELFF.